Below, one TCR beta chain is given with its context. This sample was taken from a study of blood T cell repertoires in COVID-19. Repertoires were generated with immunoSEQ multiplex PCR, while TCRdb's copy carries only in-frame clones and drops some. The data contain over 150,000 clones, roughly four fifths of them singletons. The TCR was taken from an older woman with COVID-19, enrolled during active disease. The sequencing input was peripheral blood.

Here the CDR3 reads CASSQADTDRSGYTF. The DNA of the CDR3 is TGCGCCAGCAGCCAAGCAGACACGGACAGGAGTGGCTACACCTTC. The chain carries TRBV4-1 and TRBJ1-2; 7 positions agree with TRBD1. Germline CDR1 is MGHRA and CDR2 is YSYEKL. V lost 1 base, J lost 7 bases, and 9 bases stayed unmatched. This CDR3 comprises 15 residues.